This is a list of T cell receptor beta chains from one sample in a study of T cells in Graves' hyperthyroidism and ophthalmopathy. From the multiplex PCR reads, TCRdb called clonotypes with MiXCR, one entry per CDR3 protein. The sample lists some 380,000 distinct CDR3 sequences, about 14% seen once, with around 21% in the top ten. The sample taken for sequencing was blood. The source is a man younger than 40 with Graves' hyperthyroidism that later progressed to Graves' ophthalmopathy. Both conserved end residues are part of each CDR3. Each record gives: D gene, V gene, clone size, J gene, CDR3 DNA, CDR3 protein. D genes are given only for firm matches. Only part of the rows carry a size: once, few, many, or a class if the clone is expanded.

.	TRBV10-1	few	TRBJ1-1	TGCGCCAGCGCGTGGGCTTTGAACACTGAAGCTTTCTTT	CASAWALNTEAFF
.	TRBV7-2	.	TRBJ1-1	TGTGCCAGCAGCTTAGCGTGGGCAGGGGACTATCAGAACACTGAAGCTTTCTTT	CASSLAWAGDYQNTEAFF
TRBD1	TRBV29-1	few	TRBJ2-7	TGCAGCGTCACAACCGGGACAGTTCTCTACGAGCAGTACTTC	CSVTTGTVLYEQYF
.	TRBV9	many	TRBJ2-7	TGTGCCAGCAGCGTAGTTGGCACCTCCTACGAGCAGTACTTC	CASSVVGTSYEQYF
.	TRBV10-1	.	TRBJ2-5	TGCGCCAGCAGTGCCACCGCGGATGAAGAGACCCAGTACTTC	CASSATADEETQYF
.	TRBV6-1	.	TRBJ2-5	TGTGCCAGCTCCCCCGAGGGGTCAGTACAAGAGACCCAGTACTTC	CASSPEGSVQETQYF
.	TRBV5-1	.	TRBJ2-1	TGCGCCAGCAGCTGGCAGGGACTTAGCGATGAGCAGTTCTTC	CASSWQGLSDEQFF
.	TRBV20-1	few	TRBJ2-7	TGCAGTGCTAGAGGTGGGCAGCCTCTCTCCGAGCAGTACTTC	CSARGGQPLSEQYF
TRBD1	TRBV3-1	many	TRBJ2-7	TGTGCCAGCAGCCAAGAGGGCAGGGGGAACGAGCAGTACTTC	CASSQEGRGNEQYF
TRBD1	TRBV7-9	few	TRBJ2-7	TGTGCCAGCAGCTCTTCTTCTGGACAGGGGGAGCAGTACTTC	CASSSSSGQGEQYF
.	TRBV12-3/TRBV12-4	many	TRBJ1-1	TGTGCCAGCACCCGCGGTGAGATGAACACTGAAGCTTTCTTT	CASTRGEMNTEAFF
.	TRBV20-1	few	TRBJ2-7	TGCAGTGCTATCCTTGGGGCTGAATCCTACGAGCAGTACTTC	CSAILGAESYEQYF
.	TRBV7-8	.	TRBJ2-7	TGTGCCAGCAGCCCCAACCCAGACTGGGCGAGTACGGTGCAGTACTTC	CASSPNPDWASTVQYF
.	TRBV19	.	TRBJ2-1	TGTGCCAGTAGTCCCCATAGCGGAGGTAACAATGGGCAGTTCTTC	CASSPHSGGNNGQFF
TRBD1	TRBV20-1	.	TRBJ1-6	TGCAGTGCTAGGGGAACGACAGGGGGCAGTCATTCACCCCTCCACTTT	CSARGTTGGSHSPLHF
.	TRBV10-1	many	TRBJ1-6	TGCGCCAGCAGTGAGATTGTGGATTCACCCCTCCACTTT	CASSEIVDSPLHF